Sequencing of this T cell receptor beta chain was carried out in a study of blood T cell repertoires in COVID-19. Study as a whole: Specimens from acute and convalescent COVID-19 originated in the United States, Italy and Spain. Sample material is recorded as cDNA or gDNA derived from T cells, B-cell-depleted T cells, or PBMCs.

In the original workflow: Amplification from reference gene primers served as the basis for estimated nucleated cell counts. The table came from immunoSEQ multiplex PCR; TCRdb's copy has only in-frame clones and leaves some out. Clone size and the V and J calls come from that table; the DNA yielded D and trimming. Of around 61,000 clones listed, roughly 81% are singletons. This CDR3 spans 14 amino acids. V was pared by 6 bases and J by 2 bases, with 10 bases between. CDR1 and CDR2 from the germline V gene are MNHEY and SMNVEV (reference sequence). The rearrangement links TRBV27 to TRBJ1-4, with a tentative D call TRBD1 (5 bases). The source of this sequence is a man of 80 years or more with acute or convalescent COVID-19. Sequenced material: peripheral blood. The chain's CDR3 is CASRPGVTNEKLFF. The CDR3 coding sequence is TGTGCCAGCAGACCGGGGGTCACTAATGAAAAACTGTTTTTT.